Sequencing of this T cell receptor beta chain was carried out in a study of beta chain features in type 1 diabetes. For the study at large: Across the samples, roughly 99 million sorted cells were examined in total. Findings and caveats of the study: Shorter TCRB CDR3s, moderately but significantly so, marked every one of the four CD4+ subsets in Type 1 diabetes patients. The study found that naive, central memory and Treg TCRB repertoires appeared more similar in patients than in healthy donors.

Investigators reverse transcribed all isolated RNA, so they sequenced expressed TCRB transcripts. Naive, central memory and regulatory T cell samples yielded approximately 3.3 million reads on average. The assay was immunoSEQ multiplex PCR, and TCRdb's table has in-frame clones only and misses some. The sample contains a few hundred thousand clones, 24% of which appear only once. Regarding this clone: Its specificity is not known.

Populations obtained by sorting all exceeded 95% purity. From germline, CDR1 is GTSNPN and CDR2 SVGIG (reference sequence). J lost 2 bases, V lost 2 bases, and 8 bases had no gene match. The CDR3 loop spans 15 amino acids. Material: naive CD4+ T cells from blood. The chain couples TRBV30 to TRBJ2-7, with 8 nucleotides matching TRBD1. This TCR came from a woman aged 25 to 39 with type 1 diabetes. The CDR3 region is CAWSPGGSRPYEQYF. In DNA, the CDR3 is TGTGCCTGGAGTCCAGGGGGCTCGAGACCCTACGAGCAGTACTTC.